A single count supports the clone carrying this T cell receptor (beta chain). This record comes from a study of T-cell memory formation after mild COVID-19. Whole-study context: TCR clusters largely stayed donor specific.

Researchers used 5'RACE with constant-segment primers to make TCR alpha and TCR beta cDNA libraries that carry sample barcodes and UMIs. TCRdb passed the 5' RACE reads through MiXCR, listing each CDR3 protein once. Here the sample spans fewer than 350,000 distinct CDR3 sequences, approximately 19% being singletons. J was trimmed by 8 bases and V by 5 bases; bases with no gene match: 8. The CDR3 has 13 amino acids. Germline lookup yields CDR1 SGHVS and CDR2 FNYEAQ. This chain links TRBV7-6 with TRBJ1-2; the match to TRBD1 covers 7 bases. The sequenced sample was PBMCs or a T cell subset sorted from them (not recorded which). This receptor was taken from a young man who had mild COVID-19 (a few samples of this study predate the infection). Cell type and time point are not known. CDR3 nucleotides: TGTGCCAGCAGCCACAGGACAGGCTGGGGCTACACCTTC. Its translation is CASSHRTGWGYTF.